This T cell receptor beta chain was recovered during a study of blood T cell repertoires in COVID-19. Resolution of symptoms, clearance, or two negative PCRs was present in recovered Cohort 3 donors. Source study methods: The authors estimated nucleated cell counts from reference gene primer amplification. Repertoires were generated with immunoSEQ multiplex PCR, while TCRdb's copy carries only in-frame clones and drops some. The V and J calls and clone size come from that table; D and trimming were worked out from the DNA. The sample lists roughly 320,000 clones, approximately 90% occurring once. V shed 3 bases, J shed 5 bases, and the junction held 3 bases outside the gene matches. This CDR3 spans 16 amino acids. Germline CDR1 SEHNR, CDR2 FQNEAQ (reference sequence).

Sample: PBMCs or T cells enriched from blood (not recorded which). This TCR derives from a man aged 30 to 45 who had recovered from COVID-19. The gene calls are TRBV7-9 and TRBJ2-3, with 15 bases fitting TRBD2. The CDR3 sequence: CASSFGTSGRKDTQYF. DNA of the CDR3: TGTGCCAGCAGCTTCGGGACTAGCGGGAGGAAAGATACGCAGTATTTT.